The source of this TCR beta chain is a study of T cell responses to AZD1222 COVID-19 vaccine. The germline V and J ends were trimmed by 4 bases and 2 bases, with 10 bases remaining between them. The germline V gene has CDR1 SGHDT and CDR2 YYEEEE. The CDR3 has 14 residues. Only in-frame clones appear in the TCRdb table, and some are missing; sequencing was by immunoSEQ multiplex PCR. This table has roughly 100,000 clones, roughly 90% appearing once. This clonotype originated in an adult in good health. The genes are TRBV5-6 and TRBJ2-4; possible D gene TRBD1, 6 bases. This sample comprised peripheral blood, obtained on day 0 of AZD1222 vaccination. CDR3 nucleotides: TGTGCCAGCAGCCTAGGGGGAACCAAAAACATTCAGTACTTC. Amino acids: CASSLGGTKNIQYF. The full variable domain, its missing parts supplied by reference TRBV5-6 and TRBJ2-4, is DAGVTQSPTHLIKTRGQQVTLRCSPKSGHDTVSWYQQALGQGPQFIFQYYEEEERQRGNFPDRFSGHQFPNYSSELNVNALLLGDSALYLCASSLGGTKNIQYFGAGTRLSVL.